This TCR beta chain was documented in a study of breast tumors, draining lymph nodes, adjacent tissues (dated by TCRdb to 2016 to 2018). At the level of the whole study: The study compared TCR beta repertoires across tumor, adjacent nontumor tissue and axillary lymph nodes from breast cancer patients. The study was designed to assess the relationships and possible T-cell exchange between tumor, surrounding tissue and draining lymph node repertoires in human breast cancer.

Turning to this clonotype: This clone's antigen is unknown. No qualities accompany the bases; no much larger clone lies one base away.

General study outcomes and caveats: Tumor and nontumor tissue repertoires were significantly more similar in luminal-like than in basal-like breast cancer. The data were considered consistent with the idea that most tumor T cells come from the lymph node and then expand in tumor tissue. Tumor T-cell repertoires showed less diversity than lymph node repertoires and more diversity than nontumor tissue repertoires, and tumor T-cell repertoires showed preferential V and J gene usage. The conclusion that tumor T cells originate in lymph nodes was presented as consistent with a hypothesis rather than as directly demonstrated.

Lymph node samples were obtained from the axillary draining lymph nodes of breast cancer patients. Instrument on record: Illumina HiSeq 2000. TCR beta chain libraries were generated through multiplex PCR amplification. The amplified TCR beta chain products were analyzed by high-throughput sequencing. The public reads were quality trimmed at Q25 with fastp and then assembled into clones with MiXCR by TCRdb, keeping productive beta chains. Each entry merges the rows of one CDR3 protein and shows their most common DNA and genes. In this sample the table shows about 120,000 distinct CDR3 sequences, about 20% of which occur a single time. Over 3% of the sample is taken by the ten largest. From the cysteine through the phenylalanine, the CDR3 covers 13 amino acids. Just CDR3 DNA is preserved here, 39 bases in frame from base 1. Sequences SGHTA (CDR1) and FQGNSA (CDR2) are obtained from the germline V gene. The junction shows trimming of 4 bases on V and 4 bases on J, plus 10 bases between the germline ends.

This TCR was recovered from a female donor with breast cancer. Some clones in this sample may be carry-over from other donors' samples. The rearranged chain carries TRBV7-2 and TRBJ1-1, with the D gene not confidently named. Sequencing was carried out using axillary lymph node tissue. The nucleotides are TGTGCCAGCAGCTCCACGAGCGGCACTGAAGCTTTCTTT. Its amino acids are CASSSTSGTEAFF.